The clone carrying this T cell receptor beta chain was seen at least ten times. The antigen is not known. Construction of the TCRbeta library involved unique molecular identifiers. TCRdb independently ran MiXCR on the PCR reads; one entry per CDR3 protein. The sample lists about 300,000 distinct CDR3 sequences, over 7.5% occurring once. These data are taken from a study of T-cell reconstitution after alpha-beta-depleted transplantation in children. Whole-study findings and limits: T cells produced anew were the main source of T-cell counts and diversity one year after transplant. Where alpha-beta T cells came from about two months after transplant was reportedly several hundred expanded graft clones. Surviving thymic progenitors and recipient T cells were the source of high TCRbeta diversity at day 60 in some patients.

The germline V gene encodes CDR1 DFQATT and CDR2 SNEGSKA (reference sequence). V dropped 3 bases and J dropped 1; count of bases not matched to a gene: 8. The CDR3 runs to 16 residues. The sequencing used peripheral blood, collected 360 days after TCRalphabeta/CD19-depleted stem cell transplant. J is TRBJ2-2 and V is TRBV20-1; the match to TRBD1 covers 7 bases. This sequence originates from a female patient aged 2-10 years who had a stem cell transplant for Fanconi anemia, so the T cells may come from the graft donor. The CDR3 here is CSARALRGWNTGELFF. The CDR3 DNA is TGCAGTGCTAGGGCTCTCAGGGGGTGGAACACCGGGGAGCTGTTTTTT.